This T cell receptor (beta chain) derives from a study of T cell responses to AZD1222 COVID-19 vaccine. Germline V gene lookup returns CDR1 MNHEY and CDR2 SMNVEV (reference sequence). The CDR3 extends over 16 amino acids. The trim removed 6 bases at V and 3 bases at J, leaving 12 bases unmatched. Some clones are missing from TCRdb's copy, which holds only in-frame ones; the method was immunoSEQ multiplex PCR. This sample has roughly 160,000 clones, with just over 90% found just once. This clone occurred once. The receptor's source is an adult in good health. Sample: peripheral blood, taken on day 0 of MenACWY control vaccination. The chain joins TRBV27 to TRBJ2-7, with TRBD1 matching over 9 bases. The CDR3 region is CASSSSLGDRDYEQYF. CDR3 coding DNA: TGTGCCAGCAGCTCCTCCCTTGGGGACAGGGACTACGAGCAGTACTTC.